The 17 T cell receptor beta chains listed next were all sequenced from one sample in a study of shared clonotypes between healthy human individuals. TCRdb's table, derived via immunoSEQ multiplex PCR, lists solely in-frame clones and lacks some. The profile covers about 2.3 million clones, with around 92% appearing a single time and approximately 0.4% taken by the ten largest. Sequencing was performed on naive CD4+ T cells from PBMCs. Subset in this sample: CD45RA+ positively selected. The receptor set was obtained from a man between 18 and 29 years old in good health. Some clones in this sample may be carry-over from other donors' samples.

J is TRBJ2-3 and V is TRBV7-2, with a possible D match to TRBD2 (6 bases). This CDR3 has 15 residues. Trimming stripped 0 bases from V and 4 bases from J, with 11 bases between. Germline lookup yields CDR1 SGHTA and CDR2 FQGNSA. The DNA for the CDR3 is TGTGCCAGCAGCTTAGCCCCGGGAGTGGCAGATACGCAGTATTTT. Protein: CASSLAPGVADTQYF.

The genes are TRBV2 and TRBJ2-7, with 7 bases lining up with TRBD1. The CDR3 has 14 amino acids. CDR1 and CDR2 (germline): SNHLY, FYNNEI. After removal of 4 bases from V and 1 base from J, the junction contained 4 bases not matched to a gene. The CDR3 bases are TGTGCCAGCAGTGCGGGACAGACATCCTACGAGCAGTACTTC. It codes for CASSAGQTSYEQYF.

The V and J genes are TRBV28 and TRBJ1-5; possibly TRBD1 for D (5 bases). The CDR3 length is 14 residues. Germline V gene sequence: CDR1 MDHEN, CDR2 SYDVKM. Trimming cost V 6 bases and J 8 bases, with 17 bases left between them. The CDR3 coding sequence is TGTGCCAGCAGCCTTAACCTCGACAGAAAGCCCCAGCATTTT. Translation gives CASSLNLDRKPQHF.

This sequence joins TRBV30 and TRBJ2-3; D is possibly TRBD1 (6 bases). The V end was cut by 0 bases, the J end by 0 bases, with 16 bases between. Germline V gene data show CDR1 as GTSNPN and CDR2 as SVGIG (reference sequence). The CDR3 is made up of 17 amino acids. The CDR3 loop is CAWSVAGVPTSTDTQYF. The DNA of the CDR3 is TGTGCCTGGAGTGTAGCAGGGGTCCCGACTAGCACAGATACGCAGTATTTT. Together with reference TRBV30 and TRBJ2-3, the CDR3 gives the full variable domain: SQTIHQWPATLVQPVGSPLSLECTVEGTSNPNLYWYRQAAGRGLQLLFYSVGIGQISSEVPQNLSASRPQDRQFILSSKKLLLSDSGFYLCAWSVAGVPTSTDTQYFGPGTRLTVL.

In regard to this clone: The same CDR3 is also encoded by other DNA sequences in this sample. The rearrangement joins TRBV7-9 to TRBJ2-3; the match to TRBD1 covers 7 bases. CDR1 and CDR2 (germline): SEHNR, FQNEAQ (reference sequence). CDR3 size: 15 residues. V lost 1 base, J lost 2 bases, and 3 bases stayed unmatched. CDR3 bases: TGTGCCAGCAGCTTAGAGGGGACAGTCACAGATACGCAGTATTTT. It specifies CASSLEGTVTDTQYF.

On this clone itself: Other DNA sequences in this specimen translate into the identical CDR3. The chain combines TRBV6-5 with TRBJ1-6; D not resolved. Looked up from germline, CDR1 is MNHEY and CDR2 is SVGAGI. This CDR3 spans 12 amino acids. Trimming took off 4 bases at V and 2 bases at J, with 0 bases between the two ends. CDR3 in DNA: TGTGCCAGCAGTTCCTATAATTCACCCCTCCACTTT. Translating it yields CASSSYNSPLHF.

This chain uses TRBV28 with TRBJ2-5, with 13 bases that match TRBD2. With 6 bases clipped from V and 5 bases from J, the junction kept 6 bases outside the gene matches. There are 15 residues in the CDR3. CDR1 and CDR2 from the germline V gene are MDHEN and SYDVKM. The CDR3 DNA follows: TGTGCCAGCAGCCCGACTAGCGGGAGGACCGAGACCCAGTACTTC. Translation gives CASSPTSGRTETQYF.

The V gene is TRBV6-1, the J gene TRBJ2-5; 8 bases map to TRBD1. Germline V gives CDR1 MNHNS, CDR2 SASEGT. With V trimmed by 7 bases and J by 5 bases, 9 bases remained unmatched. The length of the CDR3 is 14 residues. CDR3 DNA: TGTGCCAGCATATCGGGACAGGCCGTGGAGACCCAGTACTTC. Its translation is CASISGQAVETQYF.

As DNA, the CDR3 is TGTGCCAGCAGACCGGACAGGGGTTGGGGAGGGGAACTGTTTTTT. Its translation: CASRPDRGWGGELFF. This sequence joins TRBV28 and TRBJ1-4; 9 bases agree with TRBD1. The CDR3 is made up of 15 amino acids. CDR1 and CDR2 (germline): MDHEN, SYDVKM. V lost 6 bases, J lost 12 bases, and 14 bases stayed unmatched.

The rearrangement uses TRBV18 and TRBJ1-5, with D possibly TRBD1 on 5 matching bases. The ends were cut back, 1 base at V and 3 bases at J, with 7 bases in the middle. The CDR3 runs to 14 residues. CDR1 and CDR2 (germline): KGHSH, LQKENI. This CDR3 is CASSPLGVNQPQHF. CDR3 DNA sequence: TGTGCCAGCTCACCACTGGGGGTCAATCAGCCCCAGCATTTT.

J is TRBJ1-1 and V is TRBV6-5; the match to TRBD1 covers 7 bases. The length of the CDR3 is 13 residues. Looked up from germline, CDR1 is MNHEY and CDR2 is SVGAGI. Trimming took 1 base from V and 7 from J; bases not matched to a gene: 3. This chain's CDR3 is CASSYLDRNEAFF. The CDR3 DNA is TGTGCCAGCAGTTACTTGGACAGGAATGAAGCTTTCTTT.

The chain joins TRBV18 to TRBJ2-1, with a weak D call TRBD2 (6 bases). The germline V gene encodes CDR1 KGHSH and CDR2 LQKENI. The V end lost 3 bases, the J end lost 4 bases, and 13 bases lay between the germline ends. The CDR3 has 15 residues. The CDR3 here is CASSPLGGDYNEQFF. The DNA of the CDR3 is TGTGCCAGCTCACCGTTAGGAGGGGATTACAATGAGCAGTTCTTC.

In this sample, this clone turned up once. The chain links TRBV5-6 to TRBJ1-2; no clear D. The CDR3 has 14 residues. Per the germline V gene, CDR1 is SGHDT and CDR2 is YYEEEE. V lost 4 bases and J 2 bases, leaving 12 bases between the germline ends. DNA for the CDR3: TGTGCCAGCAGCCGACGGACTGGAAACTATGGCTACACCTTC. Translating it yields CASSRRTGNYGYTF.

J is TRBJ2-3 and V is TRBV29-1; D is undetermined. CDR3 length: 14 amino acids. Germline loops: CDR1 SQVTM, CDR2 ANQGSEA. V lost 1 base and J 3 bases, leaving 11 bases between the germline ends. Here the CDR3 reads CSVEAAEWTDTQYF. The DNA of the CDR3 is TGCAGCGTTGAAGCGGCAGAGTGGACAGATACGCAGTATTTT.

The chain joins TRBV10-3 to TRBJ1-1; a weak D match, TRBD1 (6 bases). CDR1 is ENHRY, CDR2 SYGVKD, per germline. The V gene lost 6 bases and the J gene lost 6 bases, with 17 bases spanning the gap. This CDR3 spans 14 amino acids. The CDR3 reads CAISPTPTGSEAFF. CDR3 DNA sequence: TGTGCCATCAGCCCGACCCCCACAGGGTCTGAAGCTTTCTTT.

The chain employs TRBV6-1 and TRBJ2-5; TRBD1 might be the D (5 bases). Germline values: CDR1 MNHNS, CDR2 SASEGT. The CDR3 has 16 amino acids. Trimming left V 4 bases short and J 1 base short, with 16 bases between. CDR3 loop: CASSVKGWRFQETQYF. The DNA for the CDR3 is TGTGCCAGCAGTGTCAAGGGGTGGCGCTTCCAAGAGACCCAGTACTTC.

This clone was detected only a few times. The chain recombines TRBV6-1 with TRBJ1-1; possibly TRBD1 for D (5 bases). CDR1 and CDR2 from the germline V gene are MNHNS and SASEGT. The CDR3 extends over 12 amino acids. V was shortened by 6 bases and J by 8 bases, with 13 bases between the two germline ends. The CDR3 is CASRYTGYEAFF. Here the CDR3 DNA reads TGTGCCAGCAGGTATACAGGATACGAAGCTTTCTTT.